This T cell receptor (beta chain) was identified in a study of T cell repertoires in cytomegalovirus infection. Study results and limitations: Carriers of CMV plus the relevant HLA were identified by cumulative public TCR beta family frequency.

Germline-derived CDR1 and CDR2 are SGHVS and FQNEAQ. CDR3 length: 16 residues. The V and J ends lost 2 bases and 3 bases, in that order; junction bases with no gene match: 5. MiXCR was run by TCRdb on the reads, yielding one entry per CDR3 protein. The top ten hold roughly 4.8% of the sample, which has under 200,000 distinct CDR3 sequences, 9.5% seen once. This clonotype was counted many times. Its antigen is not known. The TCR comes from a human donor in good health (CMV status not recorded). Some clones in this sample may be carry-over from other donors' samples. The sequencing sample was made of PBMCs. The J gene is TRBJ2-2, the V gene TRBV7-8, with 8 bases lining up with TRBD1. The CDR3 reads CASSLLGQGYTGELFF. The CDR3 coding sequence is TGTGCCAGCAGCTTACTAGGACAGGGTTACACCGGGGAGCTGTTTTTT.